The rows below give T cell receptor beta chains drawn from one sample of a study of cytomegalovirus exposure and HLA in healthy donors. Clones were sequenced by immunoSEQ multiplex PCR, and TCRdb holds only the in-frame ones, with some missing. The sample contains roughly 150,000 clones, approximately 72% of which appear only once. The material sequenced was PBMCs. These receptors were taken from a young man in good health and CMV-seronegative. The CDR3 runs from the conserved cysteine through the conserved F or W. A D gene is named only where the DNA matches it firmly. Expanded clones are given a class, and other clones once, few, many or no size at all.

TRBJ2-7 - TRBV7-8 - TGTGCCAGCAGCCAAGGGATCTGGGGCCGCGAGCAGTACTTC CASSQGIWGREQYF
TRBJ2-1 - TRBV9 TRBD2 TGTGCCAGCAGCGTAGAATCTAGCGGGGTCCGGGGTGAGCAGTTCTTC CASSVESSGVRGEQFF
TRBJ2-7 - TRBV6-5 TRBD2 TGTGCCAGCTACTTCCCGGGAGGGCCCTACGAGCAGTACTTC CASYFPGGPYEQYF
TRBJ2-7 few TRBV2 - TGTGCCAGCACCCTCCTCCCCGGGACTCTTGCCTACGAGCAGTACTTC CASTLLPGTLAYEQYF
TRBJ2-1 - TRBV4-1 - TGCGCCAGCAGCCCGGTGGCTAGCAGATACAATGAGCAGTTCTTC CASSPVASRYNEQFF
TRBJ2-7 - TRBV4-3 TRBD2 TGCGCCAGCAGCCAGAAAGGGCCTAGCGGGTGGGCCTCCGAGCAGTACTTC CASSQKGPSGWASEQYF
TRBJ2-1 - TRBV7-9 - TGTGCCAGCAGCCTACTCAATGAGCAGTTCTTC CASSLLNEQFF
TRBJ2-1 - TRBV5-1 - TGCGCCAGCAGCGAAGAAGGTAGCGGATTGCATAAGCAGTTCTTC CASSEEGSGLHKQFF
TRBJ2-2 - TRBV10-2 - TGCGCCAGCAGCGCGAACACCGGGGAGCTGTTTTTT CASSANTGELFF
TRBJ2-7 few TRBV29-1 TRBD2 TGCAGCGTGGGGGCGGGAGGGCCGACCTACGAGCAGTACTTC CSVGAGGPTYEQYF
TRBJ2-1 - TRBV5-1 TRBD2 TGCGCCAGCATGGTAGGCGTTACGGGGACTAGCGGGATTGTTCGGTTCTTC CASMVGVTGTSGIVRFF
TRBJ2-2 - TRBV9 TRBD1 TGTGCCAGCAGCTATTATACCGGGACAGCGAACACCGGGGAGCTGTTTTTT CASSYYTGTANTGELFF
TRBJ1-1 - TRBV18 TRBD1 TGTGCCAGCTCACCGACAGGGGCCACTGAAGCTTTCTTT CASSPTGATEAFF
TRBJ2-7 few TRBV25-1 - TGTGCCAGCAGTGTCGTCCCGGGAGAGGGTAAACTCCACGAGCAGTACTTC CASSVVPGEGKLHEQYF
TRBJ1-4 - TRBV5-6 - TGTGCCAGCAGCATGACAGGACATAATGAAAAACTGTTTTTT CASSMTGHNEKLFF
TRBJ2-5 - TRBV11-2 TRBD2 TGTGCCAGCAGCTTAGACGGGACTAGCTGGGAGACCCAGTACTTC CASSLDGTSWETQYF
TRBJ2-7 - TRBV11-2 TRBD1 TGTGCCAGCCTCCGGGGACAGGGGAACTACGAGCAGTACTTC CASLRGQGNYEQYF
TRBJ1-1 - TRBV27 TRBD1 TGTGCCAGCAGTTTATGGCCCCCGGGACAGGGGACGGAGCCCGAAGATAAGGTTTTCTTT CASSLWPPGQGTEPEDKVFF
TRBJ2-4 few TRBV6-1 - TGTGCCAGCGCCCTTTGGCTAGTACCCAAAAACATTCAGTACTTC CASALWLVPKNIQYF
TRBJ2-3 - TRBV7-2 - TGTGCCAGCAGCCAGGGGCCGTGGGGCGCAGATACGCAGTATTTT CASSQGPWGADTQYF
TRBJ2-7 - TRBV13 TRBD1 TGTGCCAGCAGCGCCTCGACAGGGGTTGGGGGCGAGCAGTACTTC CASSASTGVGGEQYF
TRBJ1-2 - TRBV2 - TGTGCCAGCAGTGGGGTCGGGGGGTATTATGGCTACACCTTC CASSGVGGYYGYTF
TRBJ1-5 - TRBV5-1 - TGCGCCAGCAGCTTGGTCCTGACTAAGCAGCCCCAGCATTTT CASSLVLTKQPQHF
TRBJ2-3 - TRBV19 - TGTGCCAGTATTCCTGGGCAGGGGAACGCAGATACGCAGTATTTT CASIPGQGNADTQYF
TRBJ2-1 - TRBV7-6 - TGTGCCAGCAGCCCGAGGCCGGGGAATGAGCAGTTCTTC CASSPRPGNEQFF
TRBJ2-5 - TRBV19 TRBD1 TGTGCCAGTAGTATAGCAGGGGGATGGACAGGGCCTCAAGAGACCCAGTACTTC CASSIAGGWTGPQETQYF
TRBJ2-1 - TRBV25-1 - TGTGCCAGCAGGGAAAGGACTGCTTACAATGAGCAGTTCTTC CASRERTAYNEQFF
TRBJ1-2 - TRBV13 - TGTGCCAGCAGCTTTGGGGCCAAGGTGGGATCCTATGGCTACACCTTC CASSFGAKVGSYGYTF
TRBJ1-4 - TRBV10-3 - TGTGCCATCAGTGTCTCAAGTGCTGGCGGAACTAATGAAAAACTGTTTTTT CAISVSSAGGTNEKLFF
TRBJ1-2 - TRBV6-5 TRBD1 TGTGCCAGCACCCACCGCCCTCTTACAGGGGACTACACCTTC CASTHRPLTGDYTF
TRBJ2-2 - TRBV10-3 - TGTGCCATCAGTGCTGCTGCGGGCCTGAACACCGGGGAGCTGTTTTTT CAISAAAGLNTGELFF
TRBJ2-1 - TRBV27 - TGTGCCAGCAGTTTCCGGGGGCGGGAGGAGCAGTTCTTC CASSFRGREEQFF
TRBJ2-1 - TRBV14 TRBD1 TGTGCCAGCAGCCGGAGACAGGGGGCAAGGGGTGAGCAGTTCTTC CASSRRQGARGEQFF
TRBJ2-1 - TRBV5-1 TRBD2 TGCGCCAGCAAAGACAGCGGGGAGGCTCAGCAGTTCTTC CASKDSGEAQQFF
TRBJ2-1 few TRBV11-3 TRBD1 TGTGCCAGCAGCCCCCAGGGGGCATTTGCCAATGAGCAGTTCTTC CASSPQGAFANEQFF
TRBJ2-7 - TRBV5-1 - TGCGCCAGCAGCTTGAATGGCGGGGCCTCCTACGAGCAGTACTTC CASSLNGGASYEQYF
TRBJ2-7 - TRBV19 TRBD1 TGTGCCAGTAGTGGGGACAGCTACGAGCAGTACTTC CASSGDSYEQYF
TRBJ2-2 - TRBV27 - TGTGCCAGCAGTTTTCGGGGTGGGGAGCTGTTTTTT CASSFRGGELFF
TRBJ2-3 - TRBV4-1 - TGCGCCAGCAGCCTGCGCAGGGTGGCAGATACGCAGTATTTT CASSLRRVADTQYF
TRBJ2-1 - TRBV7-9 - TGTTCCAGCAGCCTAACTGTTCATAAGTTCTTC CSSSLTVHKFF
TRBJ1-2 - TRBV5-1 TRBD1 TGCGCCAGCAGCTCGCTGACAGGGTCTGGCTACACCTTC CASSSLTGSGYTF
TRBJ2-7 - TRBV7-2 - TGTGCCAGCAGCTTAGGTTCCCCCAGCGGCCCCTACGAGCAGTACTTC CASSLGSPSGPYEQYF
TRBJ2-3 - TRBV5-6 - TGTGCCAGCAGCTTGTACGGGAAGGGAGATACGCAGTATTTT CASSLYGKGDTQYF